This T cell receptor beta chain stems from a study of post-analysis software for immune sequencing data. Carried by the TCR beta cDNA libraries were unique molecular identifiers. A single record per CDR3 protein comes from TCRdb applying MiXCR to the PCR reads. The sample has 160,000 or so distinct CDR3 sequences; under 40% are singletons. Remarks on this clonotype: A read error may explain this, as a much larger clone is one base away.

The CDR3 contains 15 residues. Germline lookup yields CDR1 MNHEY and CDR2 SVGEGT. J is TRBJ2-4 and V is TRBV6-2 or TRBV6-3, with 11 bases that match TRBD2. The sample consisted of blood, taken after autologous hematopoietic stem cell transplantation. The TCR comes from a girl between 10 and 17 years old with multiple sclerosis. CDR3 sequence reads: CAGSDSRTSGREQYF. The CDR3 coding sequence is TGTGCCGGCAGTGACTCTCGGACTAGCGGGCGGGAGCAGTACTTC.